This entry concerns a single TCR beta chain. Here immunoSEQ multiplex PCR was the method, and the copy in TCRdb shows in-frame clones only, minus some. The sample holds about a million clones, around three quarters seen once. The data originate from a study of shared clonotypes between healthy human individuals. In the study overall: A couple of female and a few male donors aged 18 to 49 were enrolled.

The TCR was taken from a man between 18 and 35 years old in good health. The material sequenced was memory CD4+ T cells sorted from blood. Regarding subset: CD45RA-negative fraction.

The CDR3 DNA reads as TGTGCCATCAGCGACACGGGACTCAAAATTGGGGCCAACGTCCTGACTTTC. Translated, it gives CAISDTGLKIGANVLTF. The rearrangement uses TRBV10-3 and TRBJ2-6; D perhaps matches TRBD2 (6 bases). The V and J ends lost 6 bases and 3 bases respectively, with 18 bases between them. The CDR3 is 17 residues long. CDR1 is ENHRY, CDR2 SYGVKD, per germline.